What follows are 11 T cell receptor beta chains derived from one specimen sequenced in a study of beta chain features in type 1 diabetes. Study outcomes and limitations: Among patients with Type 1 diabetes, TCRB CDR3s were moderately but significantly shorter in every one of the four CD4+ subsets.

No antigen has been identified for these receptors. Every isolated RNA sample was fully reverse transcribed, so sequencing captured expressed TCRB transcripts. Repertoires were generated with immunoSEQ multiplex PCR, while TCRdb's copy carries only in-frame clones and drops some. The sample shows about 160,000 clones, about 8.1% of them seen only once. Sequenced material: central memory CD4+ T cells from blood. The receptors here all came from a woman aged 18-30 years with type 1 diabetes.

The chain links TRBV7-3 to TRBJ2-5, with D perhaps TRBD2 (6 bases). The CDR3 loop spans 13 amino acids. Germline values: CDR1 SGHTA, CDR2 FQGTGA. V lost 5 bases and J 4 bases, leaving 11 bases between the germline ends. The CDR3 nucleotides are TGTGCCAGCAGCCGGGGGTTTCGAGAGACCCAGTACTTC. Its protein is CASSRGFRETQYF.

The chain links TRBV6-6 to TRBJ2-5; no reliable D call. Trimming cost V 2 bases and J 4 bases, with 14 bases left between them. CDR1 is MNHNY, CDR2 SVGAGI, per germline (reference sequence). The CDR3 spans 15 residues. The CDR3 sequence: CASSYPQRLGETQYF. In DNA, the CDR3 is TGTGCCAGCAGTTACCCCCAGAGACTCGGAGAGACCCAGTACTTC.

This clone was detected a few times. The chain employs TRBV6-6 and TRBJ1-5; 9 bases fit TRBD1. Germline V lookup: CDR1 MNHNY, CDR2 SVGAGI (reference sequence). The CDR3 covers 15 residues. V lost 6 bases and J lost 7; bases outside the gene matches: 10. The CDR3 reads CASRGTGLEGQPQHF. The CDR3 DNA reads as TGTGCCAGCAGGGGGACAGGGTTGGAGGGCCAGCCCCAGCATTTT.

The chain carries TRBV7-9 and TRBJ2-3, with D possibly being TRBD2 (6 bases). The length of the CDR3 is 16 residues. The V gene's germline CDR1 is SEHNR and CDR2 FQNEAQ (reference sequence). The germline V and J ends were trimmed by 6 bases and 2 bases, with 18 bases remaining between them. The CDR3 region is CASRGGRQRFTDTQYF. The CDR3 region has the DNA TGTGCCAGCAGGGGGGGAAGACAGCGCTTCACAGATACGCAGTATTTT.

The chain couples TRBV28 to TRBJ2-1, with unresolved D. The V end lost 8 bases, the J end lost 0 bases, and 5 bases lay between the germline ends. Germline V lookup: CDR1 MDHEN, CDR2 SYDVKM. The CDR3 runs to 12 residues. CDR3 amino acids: CASRSSYNEQFF. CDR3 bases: TGTGCCAGCCGGAGCTCCTACAATGAGCAGTTCTTC.

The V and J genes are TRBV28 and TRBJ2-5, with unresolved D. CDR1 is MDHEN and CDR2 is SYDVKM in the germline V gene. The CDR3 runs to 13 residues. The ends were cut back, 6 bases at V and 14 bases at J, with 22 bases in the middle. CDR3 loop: CASRKSGWQVTYF. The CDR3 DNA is TGTGCCAGCAGGAAATCTGGGTGGCAGGTAACTTACTTC.

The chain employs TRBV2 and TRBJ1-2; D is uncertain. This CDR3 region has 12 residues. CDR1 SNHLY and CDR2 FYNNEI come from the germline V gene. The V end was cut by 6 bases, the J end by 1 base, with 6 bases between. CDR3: CASRTDNYGYTF. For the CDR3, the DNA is TGTGCCAGCAGAACAGATAACTATGGCTACACCTTC.

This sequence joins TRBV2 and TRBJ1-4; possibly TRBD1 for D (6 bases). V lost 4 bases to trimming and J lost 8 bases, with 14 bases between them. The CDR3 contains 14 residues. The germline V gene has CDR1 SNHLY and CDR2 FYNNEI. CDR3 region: CASSVEGVREKLFF. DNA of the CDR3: TGTGCCAGCAGTGTTGAGGGGGTCCGGGAAAAACTGTTTTTT.

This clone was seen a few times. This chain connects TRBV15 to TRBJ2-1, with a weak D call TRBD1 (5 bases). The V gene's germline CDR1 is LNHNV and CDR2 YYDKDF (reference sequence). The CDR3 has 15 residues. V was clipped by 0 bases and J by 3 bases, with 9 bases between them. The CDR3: CATSRDQGFYNEQFF. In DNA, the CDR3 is TGTGCCACCAGCAGAGATCAGGGCTTCTACAATGAGCAGTTCTTC. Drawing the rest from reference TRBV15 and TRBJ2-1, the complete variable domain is DAMVIQNPRYQVTQFGKPVTLSCSQTLNHNVMYWYQQKSSQAPKLLFHYYDKDFNNEADTPDNFQSRRPNTSFCFLDIRSPGLGDTAMYLCATSRDQGFYNEQFFGPGTRLTVL.

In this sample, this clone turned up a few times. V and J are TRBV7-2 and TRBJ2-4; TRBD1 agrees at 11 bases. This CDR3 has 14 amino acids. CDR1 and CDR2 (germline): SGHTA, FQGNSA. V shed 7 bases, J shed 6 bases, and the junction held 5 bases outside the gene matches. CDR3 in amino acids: CASNLGQGGNIQYF. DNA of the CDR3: TGTGCCAGCAACCTGGGACAGGGGGGAAACATTCAGTACTTC.

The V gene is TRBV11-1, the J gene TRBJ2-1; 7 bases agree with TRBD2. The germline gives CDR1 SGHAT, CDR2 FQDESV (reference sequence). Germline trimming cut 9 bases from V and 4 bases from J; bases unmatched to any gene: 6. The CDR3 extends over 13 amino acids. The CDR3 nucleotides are TGTGCCAGTCAACTAGCGCTATACAATGAGCAGTTCTTC. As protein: CASQLALYNEQFF.